One sample yielded the 27 T cell receptor beta chains listed below, sequenced in a study of identifying expanded T cells in peripheral blood. Repertoires were generated with immunoSEQ multiplex PCR, while TCRdb's copy carries only in-frame clones and drops some. The sample includes about 82,000 clones, roughly 90% of them seen just once. The sequenced sample was blood. The origin of the receptors is a person aged 18-70 years in good health.

V and J are TRBV5-1 and TRBJ2-3; D uncertain. Trimming shortened V by 0 bases and J by 1 base, and 3 bases separated the two germline ends. The CDR3 spans 13 residues. In germline, CDR1 is SGHRS, CDR2 YFSETQ. CDR3 protein: CASSLAGTDTQYF. Written as DNA, the CDR3 is TGCGCCAGCAGCTTGGCGGGCACAGATACGCAGTATTTT.

This chain links TRBV2 with TRBJ2-3; 11 nucleotides align to TRBD2. This CDR3 contains 15 residues. In germline, CDR1 is SNHLY, CDR2 FYNNEI. The ends lost 6 bases at V and 4 bases at J; junction bases unmatched: 6. As DNA, the CDR3 is TGTGCCAGCAGGAAGACTAGCGGGAAAGCAGATACGCAGTATTTT. This gives the protein CASRKTSGKADTQYF. Full variable domain (missing parts from reference TRBV2 and TRBJ2-3): EPEVTQTPSHQVTQMGQEVILRCVPISNHLYFYWYRQILGQKVEFLVSFYNNEISEKSEIFDDQFSVERPDGSNFTLKIRSTKLEDSAMYFCASRKTSGKADTQYFGPGTRLTVL.

The V gene is TRBV5-4, the J gene TRBJ2-5; TRBD2 agrees at 8 bases. V trimming: 4 bases; J trimming: 5 bases; junction bases outside the gene matches: 16. The V gene's germline CDR1 is SGHNT and CDR2 YYREEE (reference sequence). CDR3 size: 17 residues. The CDR3 nucleotides read TGTGCCAGCAGCCCCGGTGGAGCGGGGGCTTCCTGGGAGACCCAGTACTTC. Translating gives CASSPGGAGASWETQYF.

The chain employs TRBV6-5 and TRBJ2-7; the D is unclear. V lost 6 bases to trimming and J lost 4 bases, with 13 bases between them. Germline V gives CDR1 MNHEY, CDR2 SVGAGI. The CDR3 extends over 13 amino acids. For the CDR3, the DNA is TGTGCCAGCAGGAAGGAGATCCATTACGAGCAGTACTTC. Its protein product is CASRKEIHYEQYF.

The chain couples TRBV5-1 to TRBJ2-1; 9 bases align to TRBD2. Trimming took 4 bases from V and 6 from J; bases not matched to a gene: 11. CDR3 length: 16 residues. The germline gives CDR1 SGHRS, CDR2 YFSETQ. CDR3 coding DNA: TGCGCCAGCAGCACCTTAGCGGGAGCCGAAGTCAATGAGCAGTTCTTC. Protein product: CASSTLAGAEVNEQFF.

The chain is built from TRBV4-2 and TRBJ1-4; D gene ambiguous. The CDR3 is 14 residues long. Per the germline V gene, CDR1 is LGHNA and CDR2 is YNFKEQ. V shed 2 bases and J shed 0 bases, with 4 bases lying between them. The DNA for the CDR3 is TGTGCCAGCAGCCAAATAGCAACTAATGAAAAACTGTTTTTT. Its translation: CASSQIATNEKLFF.

This chain joins TRBV5-6 and TRBJ2-5; D is perhaps TRBD2 (6 bases). Trimming took 0 bases from V and 5 from J, leaving 11 bases between them. The CDR3 runs to 14 residues. From germline, CDR1 is SGHDT and CDR2 YYEEEE. Written as DNA, the CDR3 is TGTGCCAGCAGCTTGGGAGTCGCGGGGGAGACCCAGTACTTC. Its translation is CASSLGVAGETQYF.

The rearrangement uses TRBV5-1 and TRBJ1-1; perhaps TRBD1 as D (5 bases). V was clipped by 2 bases and J by 0 bases, with 8 bases between them. The CDR3 has 14 residues. The germline V gene encodes CDR1 SGHRS and CDR2 YFSETQ. The CDR3 is CASSFDSMNTEAFF. In DNA form, the CDR3 reads TGCGCCAGCAGCTTCGACAGCATGAACACTGAAGCTTTCTTT.

The rearrangement uses TRBV19 and TRBJ1-2; TRBD1 aligns across 7 bases. Trimming at V came to 5 bases and at J to 1 base, leaving 13 bases not matched to a gene. CDR3 length: 17 amino acids. From germline, CDR1 is LNHDA and CDR2 SQIVND (reference sequence). The DNA of the CDR3 is TGTGCCAGTAGTCCATCGGGACAGAAGACTTATAACTATGGCTACACCTTC. This translates into CASSPSGQKTYNYGYTF. Together with reference TRBV19 and TRBJ1-2, the CDR3 gives the full variable domain: DGGITQSPKYLFRKEGQNVTLSCEQNLNHDAMYWYRQDPGQGLRLIYYSQIVNDFQKGDIAEGYSVSREKKESFPLTVTSAQKNPTAFYLCASSPSGQKTYNYGYTFGSGTRLTVV.

J is TRBJ2-1 and V is TRBV21-1; the table's D call, TRBD2, has no DNA check behind it. TRBV21-1 is designated a pseudogene. There are 13 residues in the CDR3. The CDR3 spells CASSKGGANEQFF. The CDR3 DNA sequence: TGTGCCAGCAGCAAAGGCGGGGCCAATGAGCAGTTCTTC.

J is TRBJ2-7 and V is TRBV6-5; perhaps TRBD2 as D (5 bases). The CDR3 consists of 15 residues. Germline values: CDR1 MNHEY, CDR2 SVGAGI. The V gene lost 6 bases and the J gene lost 9 bases, with 24 bases spanning the gap. CDR3: CASSQGLALRTGQYF. CDR3 sequence (DNA): TGTGCCAGCAGCCAAGGCCTAGCTCTACGTACGGGGCAGTACTTC.

The chain couples TRBV27 to TRBJ1-2; D not resolved. Trimming left V 3 bases short and J 4 bases short, with 18 bases between. Germline CDR1 and CDR2: MNHEY and SMNVEV (reference sequence). This CDR3 region has 16 residues. The CDR3 is CASSFHRTGAFYGYTF. The CDR3 DNA sequence: TGTGCCAGCAGTTTCCACCGCACGGGAGCCTTCTATGGCTACACCTTC.

This rearrangement joins TRBV6-1 to TRBJ1-2; possibly TRBD1 for D (6 bases). The V end was cut by 3 bases, the J end by 4 bases, with 15 bases between. CDR1 and CDR2 (germline): MNHNS, SASEGT. The CDR3 has 15 amino acids. DNA of the CDR3: TGTGCCAGCAGTGAGAGAATAGGACAGCTCTATGGCTACACCTTC. As protein: CASSERIGQLYGYTF.

The V call is TRBV6-6, the J call TRBJ1-2; D gene ambiguous. The germline V and J ends were trimmed by 0 bases and 5 bases, with 4 bases remaining between them. The CDR3 loop spans 12 amino acids. Germline assignment: CDR1 MNHNY and CDR2 SVGAGI (reference sequence). CDR3 loop: CASSYSKYGYTF. The CDR3 region has the DNA TGTGCCAGCAGTTACTCCAAGTATGGCTACACCTTC.

The V and J genes are TRBV21-1 and TRBJ1-5; TRBD1, the table's D call, lacks a check against the DNA. TRBV21-1 constitutes a pseudogene. This CDR3 comprises 16 residues. CDR3 bases: TGTGCCAGCAGCAAAGGGAGGGGACAGCACAATCAGCCCCAGCATTTT. Encoded protein: CASSKGRGQHNQPQHF.

This clone was found a few times. This chain uses TRBV5-4 with TRBJ1-6, with D possibly TRBD1 on 6 matching bases. This CDR3 region has 14 residues. V was clipped by 3 bases and J by 10 bases, with 14 bases between them. Germline assignment: CDR1 SGHNT and CDR2 YYREEE (reference sequence). The CDR3 coding sequence is TGTGCCAGCAGCTGGGACACTCAAGGATCACCCCTCCACTTT. It codes for CASSWDTQGSPLHF.

CDR3 in DNA: TGTGCCATCAGTGACAGAGTCTCTGGAAACACCATATATTTT. Amino acid sequence: CAISDRVSGNTIYF. V is TRBV10-3 and J is TRBJ1-3, with unresolved D. Germline V gene data show CDR1 as ENHRY and CDR2 as SYGVKD. V dropped 3 bases and J dropped 0 bases, with 6 bases sitting between them. The CDR3 has 14 amino acids.

This clone was counted only a few times. This chain uses TRBV2 with TRBJ1-1; D unclear. V was pared by 6 bases and J by 0 bases, with 11 bases between. This CDR3 contains 14 residues. Germline CDR1 is SNHLY and CDR2 is FYNNEI. CDR3 sequence (DNA): TGTGCCAGCAGGCCTGGAGAAATGAACACTGAAGCTTTCTTT. Encoded protein: CASRPGEMNTEAFF.

The chain has TRBV13 and TRBJ1-4; tentative D call: TRBD1 (6 bases). The germline V gene has CDR1 PRHDT and CDR2 FYEKMQ (reference sequence). The CDR3 is made up of 15 amino acids. Trimming left V 5 bases short and J 7 bases short, with 17 bases between. The DNA of the CDR3 is TGTGCCAGCAGCATTTTCCGGGGAGGGGGTGAAAAACTGTTTTTT. Its translation: CASSIFRGGGEKLFF.

The V and J genes are TRBV9 and TRBJ2-3; D gene ambiguous. CDR3 length equals 14 residues. Germline assignment: CDR1 SGDLS and CDR2 YYNGEE. The V and J ends lost 0 bases and 1 base respectively, with 6 bases between them. The CDR3 bases are TGTGCCAGCAGCGTAGACCCCCGCACAGATACGCAGTATTTT. Amino acids: CASSVDPRTDTQYF.

The chain links TRBV19 to TRBJ1-5, with D uncertain. CDR3 size: 13 residues. The V end was cut by 6 bases, the J end by 5 bases, with 11 bases between. The V gene's germline CDR1 is LNHDA and CDR2 SQIVND (reference sequence). The CDR3 loop reads CASRWGGHQPQHF. CDR3 sequence (DNA): TGTGCCAGTAGGTGGGGTGGGCATCAGCCCCAGCATTTT.

The V call is TRBV11-2, the J call TRBJ2-4; 8 bases line up with TRBD2. Germline-derived CDR1 and CDR2 are SGHAT and FQNNGV. The CDR3 totals 17 residues. With V trimmed by 1 base and J by 0 bases, 5 bases remained unmatched. CDR3 protein: CASSLAGTSVAKNIQYF. In DNA, the CDR3 is TGTGCCAGCAGCTTAGCCGGGACTAGTGTAGCCAAAAACATTCAGTACTTC.

V is TRBV18 and J is TRBJ1-4, with 7 nucleotides matching TRBD1. Germline lookup yields CDR1 KGHSH and CDR2 LQKENI. This CDR3 is built from 13 residues. Trimming at V came to 6 bases and at J to 8 bases, leaving 6 bases not matched to a gene. This CDR3 is CASSDRVGEKLFF. The CDR3 bases are TGTGCCAGCTCTGACAGGGTTGGGGAAAAACTGTTTTTT.

The chain couples TRBV2 to TRBJ2-6, with D perhaps TRBD2 (5 bases). V was shortened by 3 bases and J by 0 bases, with 15 bases between the two germline ends. Germline V lookup: CDR1 SNHLY, CDR2 FYNNEI. The CDR3 extends over 18 amino acids. CDR3 region: CASSDRDTRYSGANVLTF. CDR3 nucleotides: TGTGCCAGCAGTGATCGAGACACTAGATACTCTGGGGCCAACGTCCTGACTTTC.

This clone appeared once. The chain has TRBV11-2 and TRBJ2-7, with TRBD1 identical over 9 bases. The germline CDR1 and CDR2 sequences are SGHAT and FQNNGV. The V and J ends lost 1 base and 2 bases, in that order; junction bases with no gene match: 3. The CDR3 runs to 15 residues. CDR3 in amino acids: CASSLAGTGPYEQYF. The CDR3 coding sequence is TGTGCCAGCAGCTTAGCTGGGACAGGGCCCTACGAGCAGTACTTC.

CDR3 protein: CASSLAESSYNEQFF. The CDR3 region has the DNA TGTGCCAGCAGTTTAGCGGAAAGCTCCTACAATGAGCAGTTCTTC. The chain is built from TRBV6-5 and TRBJ2-1; perhaps TRBD2 as D (6 bases). This CDR3 comprises 15 residues. Trimming removed 4 bases from V and 0 bases from J, with 10 bases in between. Germline V lookup: CDR1 MNHEY, CDR2 SVGAGI.

This clone was seen once. V usage is TRBV19 and J usage is TRBJ2-7, with TRBD2 identical over 11 bases. Germline values: CDR1 LNHDA, CDR2 SQIVND (reference sequence). V lost 5 bases to trimming and J lost 2 bases; unmatched junction nucleotides: 8. CDR3 length: 16 amino acids. Written as DNA, the CDR3 is TGTGCCAGTAGTCGTAAGGGACTAGCGGACACCTACGAGCAGTACTTC. It translates to CASSRKGLADTYEQYF.